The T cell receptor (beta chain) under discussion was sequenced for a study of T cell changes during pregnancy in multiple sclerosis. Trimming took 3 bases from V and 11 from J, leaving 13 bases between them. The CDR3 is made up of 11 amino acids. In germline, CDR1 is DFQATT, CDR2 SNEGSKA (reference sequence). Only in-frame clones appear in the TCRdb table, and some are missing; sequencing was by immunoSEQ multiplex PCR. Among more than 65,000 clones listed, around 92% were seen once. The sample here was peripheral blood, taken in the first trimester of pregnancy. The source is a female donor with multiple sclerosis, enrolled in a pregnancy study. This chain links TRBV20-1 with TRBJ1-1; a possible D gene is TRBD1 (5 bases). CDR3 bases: TGCAGTGCTAGTTGGGGCGAAACGGCTTTCTTT. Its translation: CSASWGETAFF.